Presented here are 15 T cell receptor beta chains from one specimen sequenced in a study of radiation and T cells in renal cell carcinoma. TCRdb keeps only in-frame clones here, not all; method: immunoSEQ multiplex PCR. Of over 30,000 clones listed, approximately 81% were seen once; the top ten hold approximately 30%. Time point described: blood 4 weeks post-SBRT, at nephrectomy. Treatment denoted: 15 Gy SBRT to primary tumor, nephrectomy 4 weeks later. Sequenced here: blood, sampled from a patient whose treatment included radiotherapy and nephrectomy. The receptors were sampled from a man aged 60 to 69 with renal cell carcinoma.

This clone was counted a few times. V and J are TRBV9 and TRBJ2-3; D remains unclear. CDR3 size: 15 residues. Trimming took 0 bases from V and 0 from J, leaving 8 bases between them. Germline V CDR1 and CDR2: SGDLS, YYNGEE. In DNA, the CDR3 is TGTGCCAGCAGCGTAGGTAGCTGGAGCACAGATACGCAGTATTTT. Its protein product is CASSVGSWSTDTQYF.

This clone was observed a handful of times. CDR3 DNA: TGTGCCACCAGCAGCCTACAGGGTGACGAGCAGTACTTC. It encodes CATSSLQGDEQYF. This chain uses TRBV15 with TRBJ2-7; D perhaps matches TRBD1 (6 bases). In germline, CDR1 is LNHNV, CDR2 YYDKDF (reference sequence). V gave up 3 bases and J gave up 5 bases, with 11 bases separating them. The CDR3 is made up of 13 amino acids.

This clone was found once. This sequence joins TRBV7-8 and TRBJ1-2; TRBD1 agrees at 8 bases. Germline lookup yields CDR1 SGHVS and CDR2 FQNEAQ. The V gene end was trimmed by 1 base and the J gene end by 2 bases; junction bases not matched to a gene: 9. The CDR3 runs 17 residues. This CDR3 is CASSLGAFGDRNYGYTF. The CDR3 region has the DNA TGTGCCAGCAGCTTAGGGGCCTTCGGGGACAGGAACTATGGCTACACCTTC. Complete variable domain (other parts from reference TRBV7-8 and TRBJ1-2): GAGVSQSPRYKVAKRGQDVALRCDPISGHVSLFWYQQALGQGPEFLTYFQNEAQLDKSGLPSDRFFAERPEGSVSTLKIQRTQQEDSAVYLCASSLGAFGDRNYGYTFGSGTRLTVV.

The genes are TRBV7-2 and TRBJ2-3; D remains ambiguous. The V and J ends lost 5 bases and 0 bases respectively, with 9 bases between them. This CDR3 spans 14 amino acids. From germline, CDR1 is SGHTA and CDR2 FQGNSA. The CDR3 DNA is TGTGCCAGCAGCCGAAGCAGTAGCACAGATACGCAGTATTTT. Its translation is CASSRSSSTDTQYF.

The chain's CDR3 is CSVEAYGTGRNTIYF. The CDR3 DNA follows: TGCAGCGTTGAAGCATACGGGACAGGGAGAAACACCATATATTTT. This chain uses TRBV29-1 with TRBJ1-3; 9 bases match TRBD1. Germline V gene data show CDR1 as SQVTM and CDR2 as ANQGSEA. This CDR3 has 15 residues. Unmatched junction bases numbered 6, after V lost 1 base and J lost 5 bases.

The chain recombines TRBV6-1 with TRBJ1-1; D unclear. The CDR3 loop spans 13 amino acids. The V gene lost 7 bases and the J gene lost 1 base, with 10 bases spanning the gap. CDR1 and CDR2 (germline): MNHNS, SASEGT. The CDR3 DNA reads TGTGCCAGCACGGTGGCAGAGAACACTGAAGCTTTCTTT. It encodes CASTVAENTEAFF.

V is TRBV19 and J is TRBJ2-3; no clear D. Germline lookup yields CDR1 LNHDA and CDR2 SQIVND (reference sequence). The length of the CDR3 is 16 residues. V gave up 4 bases and J gave up 0 bases, with 14 bases separating them. CDR3 loop: CASSNPRSASTDTQYF. The CDR3 DNA follows: TGTGCCAGTAGTAACCCCCGGTCAGCTAGCACAGATACGCAGTATTTT.

The rearrangement links TRBV7-2 to TRBJ2-7, with TRBD1 matching over 10 bases. The CDR3 loop spans 15 amino acids. The V gene end was trimmed by 1 base and the J gene end by 1 base; junction bases not matched to a gene: 1. CDR1 is SGHTA and CDR2 is FQGNSA in the germline V gene. The CDR3 coding sequence is TGTGCCAGCAGCTTAGGGACAGGGGGATCCTACGAGCAGTACTTC. The encoded protein is CASSLGTGGSYEQYF. Combining the CDR3 with reference TRBV7-2 and TRBJ2-7 gives the whole variable domain GAGVSQSPSNKVTEKGKDVELRCDPISGHTALYWYRQSLGQGLEFLIYFQGNSAPDKSGLPSDRFSAERTGGSVSTLTIQRTQQEDSAVYLCASSLGTGGSYEQYFGPGTRLTVT.

Points on this clone: The junction does not match germline at one end; this may be a read error. This chain links TRBV6-1 with TRBJ2-7; 7 nucleotides match TRBD1. CDR1 is MNHNS, CDR2 SASEGT, per germline. The CDR3 totals 11 residues. CDR3 in amino acids: CASSEDETGRF. In DNA, the CDR3 is TGTGCCAGCAGTGAAGATGAGACAGGGCGCTTC.

The V call is TRBV7-9, the J call TRBJ2-7, with a tentative D call TRBD1 (6 bases). Germline CDR1 reads SEHNR; CDR2 reads FQNEAQ (reference sequence). V lost 4 bases and J 5 bases, leaving 21 bases between the germline ends. The CDR3 contains 16 residues. DNA of the CDR3: TGTGCCAGCAGCTACCCGGAGGACAACAGGGTCCACGAGCAGTACTTC. Translating it yields CASSYPEDNRVHEQYF. The whole variable domain, filled in from reference TRBV7-9 and TRBJ2-7, reads DTGVSQNPRHKITKRGQNVTFRCDPISEHNRLYWYRQTLGQGPEFLTYFQNEAQLEKSRLLSDRFSAERPKGSFSTLEIQRTEQGDSAMYLCASSYPEDNRVHEQYFGPGTRLTVT.

This chain uses TRBV2 with TRBJ2-7, with 8 positions matching TRBD1. Trimming removed 8 bases from V and 5 bases from J; junction bases left unmatched: 8. CDR1 SNHLY and CDR2 FYNNEI come from the germline V gene. The CDR3 runs to 13 residues. The CDR3 spells CASCRAGGDEQYF. The DNA of the CDR3 is TGTGCCAGCTGTAGGGCAGGGGGCGACGAGCAGTACTTC. The variable domain in full, completed from reference TRBV2 and TRBJ2-7, reads EPEVTQTPSHQVTQMGQEVILRCVPISNHLYFYWYRQILGQKVEFLVSFYNNEISEKSEIFDDQFSVERPDGSNFTLKIRSTKLEDSAMYFCASCRAGGDEQYFGPGTRLTVT.

This chain links TRBV5-1 with TRBJ2-1; no definite D call. CDR3 size: 13 residues. V was clipped by 5 bases and J by 5 bases, with 11 bases between them. CDR1 and CDR2 (germline): SGHRS, YFSETQ. Written as DNA, the CDR3 is TGCGCCAGCAGTTTAATTATAGACAATGAGCAGTTCTTC. Amino acid sequence: CASSLIIDNEQFF.

The table lists this clone with a few counts. The chain recombines TRBV5-1 with TRBJ2-5; D uncertain. CDR3 size: 13 residues. V dropped 4 bases and J dropped 1 base, with 8 bases sitting between them. CDR1 is SGHRS, CDR2 YFSETQ, per germline. The CDR3 DNA sequence: TGCGCCAGCAGCGGAGAGAGCCAAGAGACCCAGTACTTC. Amino acid sequence: CASSGESQETQYF. Looking up the rest from reference TRBV5-1 and TRBJ2-5 gives the full variable domain: KAGVTQTPRYLIKTRGQQVTLSCSPISGHRSVSWYQQTPGQGLQFLFEYFSETQRNKGNFPGRFSGRQFSNSRSEMNVSTLELGDSALYLCASSGESQETQYFGPGTRLLVL.

The gene calls are TRBV9 and TRBJ2-3; D could derive from TRBD1 or TRBD2 (5 bases each). Germline CDR1 is SGDLS and CDR2 is YYNGEE. The CDR3 runs 15 residues. The V end lost 4 bases, the J end lost 0 bases, and 12 bases lay between the germline ends. CDR3 coding DNA: TGTGCCAGCAGCCGGGACCGAGCTAGCACAGATACGCAGTATTTT. Translated: CASSRDRASTDTQYF.

CDR3 loop: CASSRGQTFTNEKLFF. For the CDR3, the DNA is TGCGCCAGCAGTAGGGGACAGACTTTTACTAATGAAAAACTGTTTTTT. This chain joins TRBV5-1 and TRBJ1-4; 7 bases are shared with TRBD1. The V and J ends lost 5 bases and 2 bases, in that order; junction bases with no gene match: 9. This CDR3 is 16 amino acids long. In germline, CDR1 is SGHRS, CDR2 YFSETQ. Full variable domain (rest looked up from reference TRBV5-1 and TRBJ1-4): KAGVTQTPRYLIKTRGQQVTLSCSPISGHRSVSWYQQTPGQGLQFLFEYFSETQRNKGNFPGRFSGRQFSNSRSEMNVSTLELGDSALYLCASSRGQTFTNEKLFFGSGTQLSVL.